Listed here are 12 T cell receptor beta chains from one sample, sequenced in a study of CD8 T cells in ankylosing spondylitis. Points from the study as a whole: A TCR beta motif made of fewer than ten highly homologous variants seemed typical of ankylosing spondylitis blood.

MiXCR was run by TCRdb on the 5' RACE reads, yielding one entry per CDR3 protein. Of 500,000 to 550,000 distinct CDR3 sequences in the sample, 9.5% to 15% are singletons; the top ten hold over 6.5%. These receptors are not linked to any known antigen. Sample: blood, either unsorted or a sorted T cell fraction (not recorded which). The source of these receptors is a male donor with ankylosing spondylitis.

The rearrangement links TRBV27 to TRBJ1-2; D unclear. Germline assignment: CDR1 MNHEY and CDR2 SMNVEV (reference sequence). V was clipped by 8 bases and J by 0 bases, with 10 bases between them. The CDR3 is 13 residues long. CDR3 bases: TGTGCCAGCTGCCGACGGCCTAACTATGGCTACACCTTC. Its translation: CASCRRPNYGYTF.

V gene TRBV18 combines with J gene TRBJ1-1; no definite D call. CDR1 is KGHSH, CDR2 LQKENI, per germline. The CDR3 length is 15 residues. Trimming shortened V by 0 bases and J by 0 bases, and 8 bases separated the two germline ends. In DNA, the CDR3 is TGTGCCAGCTCACCACCCGCAAGTTTGAACACTGAAGCTTTCTTT. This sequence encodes CASSPPASLNTEAFF.

CDR3 sequence: CASSAHTGSTDTQYF. The CDR3 coding sequence is TGTGCCAGCAGTGCCCACACGGGATCCACAGATACGCAGTATTTT. The rearrangement links TRBV6-1 to TRBJ2-3; TRBD2 is a possible D gene (5 bases). From germline, CDR1 is MNHNS and CDR2 SASEGT. V was clipped by 4 bases and J by 2 bases, with 13 bases between them. The CDR3 contains 15 residues.

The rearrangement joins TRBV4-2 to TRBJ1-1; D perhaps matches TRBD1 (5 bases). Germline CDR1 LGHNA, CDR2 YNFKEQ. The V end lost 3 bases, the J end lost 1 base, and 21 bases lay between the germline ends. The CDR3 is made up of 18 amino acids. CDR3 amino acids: CASSHRDARVSPNTEAFF. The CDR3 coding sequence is TGTGCCAGCAGCCACCGGGACGCCAGGGTAAGTCCGAACACTGAAGCTTTCTTT.

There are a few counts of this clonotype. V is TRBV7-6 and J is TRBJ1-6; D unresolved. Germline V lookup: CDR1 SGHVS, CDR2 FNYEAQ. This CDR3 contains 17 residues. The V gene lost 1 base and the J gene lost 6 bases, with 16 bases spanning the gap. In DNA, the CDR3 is TGTGCCAGCAGCTTAGACCGGGCTCGACAACTTAATTCACCCCTCCACTTT. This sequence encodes CASSLDRARQLNSPLHF. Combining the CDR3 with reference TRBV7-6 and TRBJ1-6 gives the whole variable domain GAGVSQSPRYKVTKRGQDVALRCDPISGHVSLYWYRQALGQGPEFLTYFNYEAQQDKSGLPNDRFSAERPEGSISTLTIQRTEQRDSAMYRCASSLDRARQLNSPLHFGNGTRLTVT.

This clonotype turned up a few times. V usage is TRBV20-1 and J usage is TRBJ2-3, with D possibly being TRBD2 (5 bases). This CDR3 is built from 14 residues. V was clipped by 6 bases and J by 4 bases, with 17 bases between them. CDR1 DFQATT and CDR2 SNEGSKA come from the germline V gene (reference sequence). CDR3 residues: CSAPDGVEADTQYF. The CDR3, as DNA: TGCAGTGCGCCGGACGGGGTGGAGGCAGATACGCAGTATTTT.

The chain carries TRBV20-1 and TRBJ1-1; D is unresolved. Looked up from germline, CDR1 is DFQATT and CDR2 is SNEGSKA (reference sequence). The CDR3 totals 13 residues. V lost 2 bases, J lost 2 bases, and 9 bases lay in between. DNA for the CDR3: TGCAGTGCTAGAAGCGCGGGAAACACTGAAGCTTTCTTT. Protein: CSARSAGNTEAFF.

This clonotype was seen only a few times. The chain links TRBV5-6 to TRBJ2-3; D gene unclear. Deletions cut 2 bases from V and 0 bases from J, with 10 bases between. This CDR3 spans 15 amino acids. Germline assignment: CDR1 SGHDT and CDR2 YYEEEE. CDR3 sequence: CASSFWGISTDTQYF. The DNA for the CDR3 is TGTGCCAGCAGCTTCTGGGGTATTAGCACAGATACGCAGTATTTT.

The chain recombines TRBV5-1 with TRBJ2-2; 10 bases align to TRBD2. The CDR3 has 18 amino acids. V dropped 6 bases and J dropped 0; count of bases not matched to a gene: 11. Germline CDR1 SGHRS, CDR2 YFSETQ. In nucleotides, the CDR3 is TGCGCCAGCACCCGGGGGCCTAGCGGGAGCTCGAACACCGGGGAGCTGTTTTTT. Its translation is CASTRGPSGSSNTGELFF.

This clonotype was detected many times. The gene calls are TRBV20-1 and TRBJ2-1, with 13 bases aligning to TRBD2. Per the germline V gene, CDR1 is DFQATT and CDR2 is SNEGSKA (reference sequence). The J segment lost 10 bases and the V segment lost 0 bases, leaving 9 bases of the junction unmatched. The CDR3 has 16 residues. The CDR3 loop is CSARDVWGTSGAEQFF. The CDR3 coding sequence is TGCAGTGCTAGAGATGTTTGGGGGACTAGCGGGGCAGAGCAGTTCTTC.

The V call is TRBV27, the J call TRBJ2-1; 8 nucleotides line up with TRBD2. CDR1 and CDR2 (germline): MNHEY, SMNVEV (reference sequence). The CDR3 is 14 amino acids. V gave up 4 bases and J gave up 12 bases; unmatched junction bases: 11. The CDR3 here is CASSSWGSGTGQFF. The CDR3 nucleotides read TGTGCCAGCAGTTCCTGGGGTAGCGGGACCGGGCAGTTCTTC.

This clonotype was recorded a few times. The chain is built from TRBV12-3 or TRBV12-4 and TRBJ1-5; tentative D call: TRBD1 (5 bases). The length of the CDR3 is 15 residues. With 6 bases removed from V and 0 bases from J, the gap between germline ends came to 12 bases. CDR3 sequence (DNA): TGTGCCAGCAGCTTCGGGGGGGATAGCAATCAGCCCCAGCATTTT. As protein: CASSFGGDSNQPQHF.